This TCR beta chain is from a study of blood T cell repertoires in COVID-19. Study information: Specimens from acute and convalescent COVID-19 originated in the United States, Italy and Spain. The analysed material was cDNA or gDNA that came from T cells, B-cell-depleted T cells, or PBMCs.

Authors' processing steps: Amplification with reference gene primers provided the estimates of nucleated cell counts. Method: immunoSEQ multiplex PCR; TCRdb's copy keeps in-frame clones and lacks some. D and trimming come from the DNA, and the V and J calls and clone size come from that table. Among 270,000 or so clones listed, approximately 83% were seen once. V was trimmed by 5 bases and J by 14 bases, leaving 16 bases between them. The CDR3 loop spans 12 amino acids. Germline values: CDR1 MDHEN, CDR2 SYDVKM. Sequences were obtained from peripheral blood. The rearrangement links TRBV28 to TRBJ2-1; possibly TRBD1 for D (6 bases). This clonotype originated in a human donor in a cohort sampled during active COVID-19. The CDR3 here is CASSPRSRGEFF. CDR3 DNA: TGTGCCAGCAGTCCTCGAAGCAGGGGTGAGTTCTTC.